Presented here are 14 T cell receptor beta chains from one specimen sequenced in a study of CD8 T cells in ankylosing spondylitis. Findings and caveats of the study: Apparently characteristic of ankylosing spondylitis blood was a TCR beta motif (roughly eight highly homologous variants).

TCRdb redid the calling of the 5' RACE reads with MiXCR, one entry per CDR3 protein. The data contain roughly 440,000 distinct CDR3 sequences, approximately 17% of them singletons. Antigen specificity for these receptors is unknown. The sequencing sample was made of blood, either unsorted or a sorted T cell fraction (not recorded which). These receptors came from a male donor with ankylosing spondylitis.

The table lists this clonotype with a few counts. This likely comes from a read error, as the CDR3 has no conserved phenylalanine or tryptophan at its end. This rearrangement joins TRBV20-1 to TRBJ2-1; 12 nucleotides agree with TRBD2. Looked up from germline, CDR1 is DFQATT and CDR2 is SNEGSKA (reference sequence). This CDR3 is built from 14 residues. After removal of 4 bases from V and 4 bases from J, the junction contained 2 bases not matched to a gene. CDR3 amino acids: CSATTSGGYNEQFL. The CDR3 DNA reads TGCAGTGCTACTACTAGCGGGGGGTACAATGAGCAGTTCTTG.

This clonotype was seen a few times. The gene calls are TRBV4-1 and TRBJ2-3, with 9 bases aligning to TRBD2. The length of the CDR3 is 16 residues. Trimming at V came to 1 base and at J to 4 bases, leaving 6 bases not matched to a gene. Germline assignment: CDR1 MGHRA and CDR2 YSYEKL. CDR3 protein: CASSQVGGGASDTQYF. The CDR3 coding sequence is TGCGCCAGCAGCCAAGTCGGCGGGGGGGCCTCAGATACGCAGTATTTT.

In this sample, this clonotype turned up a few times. The chain's CDR3 is CAWSGQAEKLFF. In DNA, the CDR3 is TGTGCCTGGAGTGGCCAGGCTGAAAAACTGTTTTTT. The genes are TRBV30 and TRBJ1-4; D uncertain. V was trimmed by 1 base and J by 7 bases, leaving 7 bases between them. The CDR3 is 12 residues long. The germline CDR1 and CDR2 sequences are GTSNPN and SVGIG (reference sequence).

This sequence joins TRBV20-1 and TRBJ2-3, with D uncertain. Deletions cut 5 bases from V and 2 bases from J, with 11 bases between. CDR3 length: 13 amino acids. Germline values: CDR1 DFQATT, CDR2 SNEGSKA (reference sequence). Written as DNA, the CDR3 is TGCAGTGCTGGCCGTTCGCTCACAGATACGCAGTATTTT. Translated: CSAGRSLTDTQYF.

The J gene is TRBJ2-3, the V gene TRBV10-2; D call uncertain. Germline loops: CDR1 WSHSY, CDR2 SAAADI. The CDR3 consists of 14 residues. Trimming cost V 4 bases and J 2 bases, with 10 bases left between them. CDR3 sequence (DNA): TGCGCCAGCAGTGGCCCGCGGTCCACAGATACGCAGTATTTT. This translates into CASSGPRSTDTQYF.

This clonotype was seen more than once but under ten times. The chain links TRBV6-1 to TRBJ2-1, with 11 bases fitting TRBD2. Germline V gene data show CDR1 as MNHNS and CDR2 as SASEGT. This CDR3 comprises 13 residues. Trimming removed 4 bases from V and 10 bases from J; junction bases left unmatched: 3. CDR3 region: CASSALAGGEQFF. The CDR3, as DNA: TGTGCCAGCAGTGCGTTAGCGGGGGGGGAGCAGTTCTTC.

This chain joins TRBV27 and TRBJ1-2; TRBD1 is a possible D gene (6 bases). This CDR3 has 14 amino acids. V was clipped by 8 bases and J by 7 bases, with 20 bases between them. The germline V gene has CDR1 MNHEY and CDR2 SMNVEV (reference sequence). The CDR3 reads CASGTHRELAGYTF. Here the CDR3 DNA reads TGTGCCAGCGGCACACACAGGGAACTAGCTGGCTACACCTTC.

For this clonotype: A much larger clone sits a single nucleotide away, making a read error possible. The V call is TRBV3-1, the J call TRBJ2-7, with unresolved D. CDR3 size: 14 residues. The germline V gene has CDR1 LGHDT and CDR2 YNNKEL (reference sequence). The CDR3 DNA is TGTACCAGCAGCCCCGGGCCCCAGTCCTACGAGCAGTACTTC. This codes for CTSSPGPQSYEQYF.

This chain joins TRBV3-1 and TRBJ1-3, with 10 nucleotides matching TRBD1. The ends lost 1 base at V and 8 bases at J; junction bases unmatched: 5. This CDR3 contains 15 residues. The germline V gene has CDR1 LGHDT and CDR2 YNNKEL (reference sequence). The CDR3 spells CASSQGTGGLYTIYF. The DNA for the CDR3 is TGTGCCAGCAGCCAAGGGACAGGGGGGTTGTACACCATATATTTT.

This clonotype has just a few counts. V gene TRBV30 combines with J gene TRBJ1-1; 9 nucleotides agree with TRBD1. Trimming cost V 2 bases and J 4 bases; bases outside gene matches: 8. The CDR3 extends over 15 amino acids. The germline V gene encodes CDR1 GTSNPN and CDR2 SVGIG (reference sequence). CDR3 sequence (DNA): TGTGCCTGGAGTCCCGCGGGACAGGGCTCCACTGAAGCTTTCTTT. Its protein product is CAWSPAGQGSTEAFF.

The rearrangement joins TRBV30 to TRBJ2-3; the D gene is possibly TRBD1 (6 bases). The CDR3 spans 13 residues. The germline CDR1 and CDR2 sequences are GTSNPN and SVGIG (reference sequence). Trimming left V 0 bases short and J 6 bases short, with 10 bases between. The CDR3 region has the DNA TGTGCCTGGAGTGTACAGGGTCCGGATACGCAGTATTTT. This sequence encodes CAWSVQGPDTQYF.

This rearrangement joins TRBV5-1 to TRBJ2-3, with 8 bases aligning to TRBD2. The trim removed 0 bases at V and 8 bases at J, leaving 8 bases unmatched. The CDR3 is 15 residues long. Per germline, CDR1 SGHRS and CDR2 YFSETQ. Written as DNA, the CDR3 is TGCGCCAGCAGCTTGGCCCCAGCGGGGGATGGTACGCAGTATTTT. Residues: CASSLAPAGDGTQYF.

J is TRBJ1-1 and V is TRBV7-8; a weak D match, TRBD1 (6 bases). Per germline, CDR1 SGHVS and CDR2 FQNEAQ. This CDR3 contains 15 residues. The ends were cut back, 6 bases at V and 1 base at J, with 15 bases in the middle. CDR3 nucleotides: TGTGCCAGCAGACAAACAGGGCAAACGAACACTGAAGCTTTCTTT. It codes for CASRQTGQTNTEAFF. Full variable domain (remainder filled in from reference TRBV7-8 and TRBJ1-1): GAGVSQSPRYKVAKRGQDVALRCDPISGHVSLFWYQQALGQGPEFLTYFQNEAQLDKSGLPSDRFFAERPEGSVSTLKIQRTQQEDSAVYLCASRQTGQTNTEAFFGQGTRLTVV.

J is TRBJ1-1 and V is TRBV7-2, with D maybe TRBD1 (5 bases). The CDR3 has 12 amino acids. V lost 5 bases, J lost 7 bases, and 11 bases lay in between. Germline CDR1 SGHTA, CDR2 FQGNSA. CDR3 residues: CASSIQGFEAFF. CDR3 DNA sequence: TGTGCCAGCAGCATCCAGGGTTTTGAAGCTTTCTTT.